This is a list of T cell receptor beta chains from one sample in a study. MiXCR was run by TCRdb on the RT-PCR reads, yielding one entry per CDR3 protein. The table has about 700,000 distinct CDR3 sequences, around 14% seen once. Sequenced material: memory CD4+ T cells from blood. These receptors were collected from a female donor in good health, serving as a healthy control. CDR3s include the opening cysteine and the closing phenylalanine or tryptophan. A clone size is listed for some rows: how often the clone was seen (once, few, many), or a class if it is expanded.

j_gene: TRBJ2-7; v_gene: TRBV30; abundance: few; CDR3aa: CAWSNIGRYEQYF
j_gene: TRBJ2-3; v_gene: TRBV20-1; abundance: NA; CDR3aa: CSAREVSGLRSTDTQYF
j_gene: TRBJ2-7; v_gene: TRBV7-6; abundance: NA; CDR3aa: CASSLAAGRAILYEQYF
j_gene: TRBJ2-2; v_gene: TRBV5-1; abundance: few; CDR3aa: CASSLKQIGTGELFF
j_gene: TRBJ2-3; v_gene: TRBV15; abundance: NA; CDR3aa: CATRGPEGARTDTQYF
j_gene: TRBJ2-5; v_gene: TRBV20-1; abundance: many; CDR3aa: CSANRWTGGKETQYF
j_gene: TRBJ1-5; v_gene: TRBV5-8; abundance: NA; CDR3aa: CASSMTGGSNQPQHF
j_gene: TRBJ2-3; v_gene: TRBV5-1; abundance: few; CDR3aa: CASSFSGRGTDTQYF
j_gene: TRBJ1-2; v_gene: TRBV27; abundance: few; CDR3aa: CATSTGPEVGGYTF
j_gene: TRBJ2-2; v_gene: TRBV11-3; abundance: NA; CDR3aa: CASSGGYSGELFF
j_gene: TRBJ2-7; v_gene: TRBV7-3; abundance: few; CDR3aa: CASSLRGGPSSYEQYF
j_gene: TRBJ2-2; v_gene: TRBV7-3; abundance: few; CDR3aa: CASSPAGQVGELFF
j_gene: TRBJ1-1; v_gene: TRBV3-1; abundance: NA; CDR3aa: CASRDIFMNTEAFF
j_gene: TRBJ1-3; v_gene: TRBV5-6; abundance: NA; CDR3aa: CASSSGWGTGNTIYF
j_gene: TRBJ2-5; v_gene: TRBV4-2; abundance: NA; CDR3aa: CASSKDGHGSGETQYF
j_gene: TRBJ2-1; v_gene: TRBV20-1; abundance: NA; CDR3aa: CSARDLDRGSYNEQFF
j_gene: TRBJ2-1; v_gene: TRBV15; abundance: NA; CDR3aa: CATSSESGRVYNEQFF
j_gene: TRBJ2-7; v_gene: TRBV20-1; abundance: NA; CDR3aa: CSASTGASYEQYF